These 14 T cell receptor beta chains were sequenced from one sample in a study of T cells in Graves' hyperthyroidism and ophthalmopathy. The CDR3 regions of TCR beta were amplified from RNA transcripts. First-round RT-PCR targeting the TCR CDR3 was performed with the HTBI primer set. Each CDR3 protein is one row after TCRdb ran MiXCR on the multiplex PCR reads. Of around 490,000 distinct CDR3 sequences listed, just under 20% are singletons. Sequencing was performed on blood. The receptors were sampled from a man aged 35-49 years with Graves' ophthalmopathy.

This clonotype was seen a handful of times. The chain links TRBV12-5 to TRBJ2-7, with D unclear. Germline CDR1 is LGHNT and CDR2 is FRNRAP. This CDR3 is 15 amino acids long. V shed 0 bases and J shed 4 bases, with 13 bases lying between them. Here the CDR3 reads CASGLVVGNPYEQYF. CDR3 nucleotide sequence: TGTGCTAGTGGTTTGGTAGTGGGAAACCCGTACGAGCAGTACTTC.

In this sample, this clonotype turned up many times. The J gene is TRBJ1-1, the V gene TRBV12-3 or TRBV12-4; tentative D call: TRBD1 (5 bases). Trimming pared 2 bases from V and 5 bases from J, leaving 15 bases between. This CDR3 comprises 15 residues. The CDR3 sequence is CASSLRDAPKTEAFF. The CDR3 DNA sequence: TGTGCCAGCAGTTTAAGGGACGCCCCGAAGACTGAAGCTTTCTTT.

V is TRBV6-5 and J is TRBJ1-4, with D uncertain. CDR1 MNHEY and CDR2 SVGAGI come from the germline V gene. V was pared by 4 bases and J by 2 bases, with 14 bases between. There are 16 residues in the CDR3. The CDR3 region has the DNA TGTGCCAGCAGTTCCAGGTCCGGGTTTACTAATGAAAAACTGTTTTTT. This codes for CASSSRSGFTNEKLFF.

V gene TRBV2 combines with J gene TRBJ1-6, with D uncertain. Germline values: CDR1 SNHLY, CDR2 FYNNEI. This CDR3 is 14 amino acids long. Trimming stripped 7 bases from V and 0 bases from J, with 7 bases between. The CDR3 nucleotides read TGTGCCAGCACGACGAGCTCCTATAATTCACCCCTCCACTTT. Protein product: CASTTSSYNSPLHF. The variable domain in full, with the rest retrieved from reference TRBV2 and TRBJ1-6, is EPEVTQTPSHQVTQMGQEVILRCVPISNHLYFYWYRQILGQKVEFLVSFYNNEISEKSEIFDDQFSVERPDGSNFTLKIRSTKLEDSAMYFCASTTSSYNSPLHFGNGTRLTVT.

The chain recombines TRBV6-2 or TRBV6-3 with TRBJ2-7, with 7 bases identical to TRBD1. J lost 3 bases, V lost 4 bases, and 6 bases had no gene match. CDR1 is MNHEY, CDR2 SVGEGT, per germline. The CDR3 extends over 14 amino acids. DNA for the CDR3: TGTGCCAGCAGTTTCCGGGACAGCCTCTACGAGCAGTACTTC. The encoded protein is CASSFRDSLYEQYF.

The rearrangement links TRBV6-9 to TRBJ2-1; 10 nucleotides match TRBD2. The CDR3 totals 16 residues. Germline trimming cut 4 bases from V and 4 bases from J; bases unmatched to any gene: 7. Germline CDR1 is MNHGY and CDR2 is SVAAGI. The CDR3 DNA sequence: TGTGCCAGCAGTTCCGCAGCGGGGGGGCCTTACAATGAGCAGTTCTTC. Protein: CASSSAAGGPYNEQFF.

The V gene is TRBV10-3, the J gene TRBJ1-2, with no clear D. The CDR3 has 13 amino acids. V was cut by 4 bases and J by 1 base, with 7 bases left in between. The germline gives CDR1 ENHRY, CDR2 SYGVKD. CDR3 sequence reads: CAISGPVNYGYTF. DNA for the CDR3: TGTGCCATCAGTGGTCCCGTTAACTATGGCTACACCTTC.

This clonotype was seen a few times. In DNA form, the CDR3 reads TGCAGTGCTAGAATCCCGACAGGCCTCGAGCAGTACTTC. It translates to CSARIPTGLEQYF. V gene TRBV20-1 combines with J gene TRBJ2-7; D perhaps matches TRBD1 (6 bases). Germline CDR1 reads DFQATT; CDR2 reads SNEGSKA (reference sequence). V was pared by 2 bases and J by 6 bases, with 14 bases between. The CDR3 is 13 amino acids.

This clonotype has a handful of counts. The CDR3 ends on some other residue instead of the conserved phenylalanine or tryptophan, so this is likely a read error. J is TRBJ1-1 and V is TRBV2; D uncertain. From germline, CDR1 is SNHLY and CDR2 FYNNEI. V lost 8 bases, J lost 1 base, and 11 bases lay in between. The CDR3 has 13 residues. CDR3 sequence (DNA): TGTGCCAGCGAAGGACCCCGGAACACTGAAGCTTTCCTT. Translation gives CASEGPRNTEAFL.

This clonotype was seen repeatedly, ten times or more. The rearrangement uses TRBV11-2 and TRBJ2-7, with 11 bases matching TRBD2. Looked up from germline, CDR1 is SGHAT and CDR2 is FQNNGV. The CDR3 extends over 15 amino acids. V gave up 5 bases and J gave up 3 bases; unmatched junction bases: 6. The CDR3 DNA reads TGTGCCAGCAGCCGAGGACTAGCGGGTTTCTACGAGCAGTACTTC. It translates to CASSRGLAGFYEQYF.

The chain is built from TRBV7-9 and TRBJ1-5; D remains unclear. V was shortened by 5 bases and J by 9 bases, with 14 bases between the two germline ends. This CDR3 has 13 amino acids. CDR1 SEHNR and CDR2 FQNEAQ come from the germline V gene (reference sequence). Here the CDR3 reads CASSPTQERPQHF. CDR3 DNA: TGTGCCAGCAGCCCGACCCAAGAACGGCCCCAGCATTTT.

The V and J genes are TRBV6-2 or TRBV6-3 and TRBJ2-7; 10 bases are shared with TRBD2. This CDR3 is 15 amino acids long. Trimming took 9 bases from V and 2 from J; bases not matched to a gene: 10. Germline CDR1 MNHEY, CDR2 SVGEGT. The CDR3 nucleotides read TGTGCCAGTGGCGGGAGGACTAGCGGCCCCTACGAGCAGTACTTC. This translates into CASGGRTSGPYEQYF.

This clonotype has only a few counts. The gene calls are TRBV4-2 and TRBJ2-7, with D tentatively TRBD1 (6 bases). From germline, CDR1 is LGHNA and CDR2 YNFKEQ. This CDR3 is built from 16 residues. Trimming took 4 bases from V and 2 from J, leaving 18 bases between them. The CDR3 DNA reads TGTGCCAGCAGCCTTCGGGCAGGGGAGTGGGCCTACGAGCAGTACTTC. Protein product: CASSLRAGEWAYEQYF.

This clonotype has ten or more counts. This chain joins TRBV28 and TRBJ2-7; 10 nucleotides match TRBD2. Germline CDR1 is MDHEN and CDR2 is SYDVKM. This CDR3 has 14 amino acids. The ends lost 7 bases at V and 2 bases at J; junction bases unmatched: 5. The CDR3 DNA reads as TGTGCCAGCACGGAAACTAGCGGGACCTACGAGCAGTACTTC. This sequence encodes CASTETSGTYEQYF.